This T cell receptor (beta chain) was identified during a study of CD4 T cells in relation to SARS-CoV-2 and coronaviruses. Study context: After 10 days of antigen culture, PBMC TCR beta CDR3s were sequenced.

Produced via immunoSEQ multiplex PCR; TCRdb's table is partial and in-frame only. This table has about 12,000 clones, 69% appearing once. Before the COVID-19 pandemic, during about 2010-2018, CD4+ T cells were taken from unexposed donors. CD4+ T cells were isolated from the cells after about ten days of culture. Cells permitting, SARS-CoV-2 S/N and four cold-coronavirus spikes were tested on unexposed-donor CD4+ T cells. The table lists this clone with a few counts. Its antigen remains unknown. Trimming pared 3 bases from V and 4 bases from J, leaving 17 bases between. CDR3 length: 16 residues. Per germline, CDR1 SGHRS and CDR2 YFSETQ.

This TCR was sampled from a human donor in good health. Sequencing input: CD4+ T cells from PBMCs, cultured in vitro. The chain uses TRBV5-1 and TRBJ2-1; D is ambiguous. CDR3 region: CASSSLTPTNYNEQFF. The CDR3 DNA is TGCGCCAGCAGCTCTTTGACACCCACCAATTACAATGAGCAGTTCTTC.